The sequence of this TCR beta chain was determined in a study of beta chain features in type 1 diabetes. Background on the study: Analysis included 100 million to 140 million sorted cells drawn from all samples.

cDNA synthesis used the whole RNA isolate, giving expressed TCRB sequences. The study sequenced naive, central memory and regulatory T cell samples to an average of about 3.5 million reads. Method: immunoSEQ multiplex PCR; TCRdb's copy keeps in-frame clones and lacks some. Of 550,000 to 850,000 clones in the sample, around an eighth were seen once. In this sample, this clone turned up a few times. Its cognate antigen is unknown. Whole-study findings and limits: For Type 1 diabetes patients, all four CD4+ subsets carried TCRB CDR3s that were moderately but significantly shorter. Junctions at VDJ sites from type 1 diabetes patients had fewer insertions and more deletions.

The sequence derives from a man between 18 and 29 years old with type 1 diabetes. Sequenced material: naive CD4+ T cells from blood.

The CDR3, as DNA: TGTGCCAGCCCCGGCGAGCAGTTCTTC. It yields the protein CASPGEQFF. The rearrangement uses TRBV7-9 and TRBJ2-1; D ambiguous. CDR3 size: 9 residues. V was trimmed by 8 bases and J by 10 bases, leaving 6 bases between them. Germline values: CDR1 SEHNR, CDR2 FQNEAQ (reference sequence).